Listed below are T cell receptor beta chains from one sample, sequenced in a study of shared clonotypes between healthy human individuals. The assay was immunoSEQ multiplex PCR, and TCRdb's table has in-frame clones only and misses some. The data show 2,500,000 or so clones, 85% to 95% seen once. The sequenced sample was naive CD4+ T cells from PBMCs. The source of these receptors is a man younger than 35 in good health. Some clones in this sample may be carry-over from other donors' samples. Both conserved end residues are part of each CDR3. Each record gives: V gene, clone size, D gene, J gene, CDR3 protein, CDR3 DNA. The D gene is left open where the match is weak. Size is omitted from some rows. Given values are once, few, many or a class for expanded clones.

TRBV5-1	NA	TRBD1	TRBJ2-7	CASSLWDRAYEQYF	TGCGCCAGCAGCTTGTGGGACAGGGCCTACGAGCAGTACTTC
TRBV7-2	NA	NA	TRBJ2-3	CASSLAASWADTQYF	TGTGCCAGCAGCTTAGCGGCTAGCTGGGCAGATACGCAGTATTTT
TRBV7-8	NA	NA	TRBJ2-7	CASSLRRDPYEQYF	TGTGCCAGCAGCTTAAGGCGGGACCCCTACGAGCAGTACTTC
TRBV19	NA	NA	TRBJ1-1	CASSMVAMNTEAFF	TGTGCCAGTAGTATGGTCGCCATGAACACTGAAGCTTTCTTT
TRBV10-1	NA	NA	TRBJ1-2	CASSESGTVGYTF	TGCGCCAGCAGTGAGTCAGGGACTGTCGGGTACACCTTC
TRBV30	few	NA	TRBJ1-1	CAWERGRAFF	TGTGCCTGGGAAAGAGGTAGGGCTTTCTTT
TRBV18	few	NA	TRBJ1-1	CASSPPEPSEAFF	TGTGCCAGCTCACCACCAGAACCCTCTGAAGCTTTCTTT
TRBV7-2	NA	NA	TRBJ1-5	CASSLTSGDQPQHF	TGTGCCAGCAGCTTAACAAGTGGCGATCAGCCCCAGCATTTT
TRBV29-1	NA	NA	TRBJ2-3	CSVGPKLTDTQYF	TGCAGCGTCGGACCAAAGCTCACAGATACGCAGTATTTT
TRBV5-1	NA	TRBD1	TRBJ1-3	CASRPDRGGNTIYF	TGCGCCAGCAGGCCGGACAGGGGAGGTAACACCATATATTTT
TRBV28	NA	TRBD2	TRBJ2-1	CASRPDPGIAGGNYNEQFF	TGTGCCAGCAGACCCGACCCTGGGATAGCGGGAGGGAACTACAATGAGCAGTTCTTC
TRBV5-1	NA	NA	TRBJ2-2	CASSLVQLRAGELFF	TGCGCCAGCAGCTTGGTGCAGCTTAGGGCCGGGGAGCTGTTTTTT
TRBV6-5	NA	NA	TRBJ2-7	CASSYGTAGAYEQYF	TGTGCCAGCAGTTACGGGACGGCCGGGGCATACGAGCAGTACTTC
TRBV6-5	once	NA	TRBJ1-2	CASSYGDRSRPYGYTF	TGTGCCAGCAGTTATGGAGACAGGAGTCGACCGTATGGCTACACCTTC
TRBV7-9	NA	TRBD2	TRBJ2-7	CATQGAGAYEQYF	TGTGCCACCCAGGGAGCGGGGGCATACGAGCAGTACTTC
TRBV25-1	NA	NA	TRBJ2-7	CASSGGRAYEQYF	TGTGCCAGCAGTGGTGGCAGGGCCTACGAGCAGTACTTC
TRBV9	NA	NA	TRBJ2-1	CASTVGGVYNEQFF	TGTGCCTCCACCGTAGGGGGAGTTTACAATGAGCAGTTCTTC
TRBV7-9	NA	NA	TRBJ2-2	CASSPQTGITGELFF	TGTGCCAGCTCCCCCCAAACGGGTATCACCGGGGAGCTGTTTTTT
TRBV7-2	NA	NA	TRBJ2-1	CASSLWRGYNEQFF	TGTGCCAGCAGCCTTTGGCGGGGATACAATGAGCAGTTCTTC
TRBV2	NA	NA	TRBJ1-2	CASTKIAASYGYTF	TGTGCCAGCACAAAAATCGCGGCGAGCTATGGCTACACCTTC
TRBV4-2	NA	NA	TRBJ2-2	CASSHPGGSSNTGELFF	TGTGCCAGCAGCCACCCAGGGGGGAGCTCGAACACCGGGGAGCTGTTTTTT
TRBV18	NA	TRBD1	TRBJ1-3	CASSFGQAISGNTIYF	TGTGCCAGCTCATTCGGACAGGCCATCTCTGGAAACACCATATATTTT
TRBV19	NA	TRBD2	TRBJ2-4	CASSIGFWTSGKRIQYF	TGTGCCAGTAGTATAGGGTTTTGGACTAGCGGGAAGCGCATTCAGTACTTC
TRBV6-1	NA	TRBD1	TRBJ1-2	CASSEVPGGYGYTF	TGTGCCAGCAGTGAAGTCCCAGGGGGCTATGGCTACACCTTC
TRBV28	NA	NA	TRBJ1-1	CASRSYVRWTVVGTEAFF	TGTGCCAGCAGGTCTTATGTGAGGTGGACGGTTGTGGGCACTGAAGCTTTCTTT
TRBV5-1	NA	TRBD1	TRBJ1-2	CASRYGTDYGYTF	TGCGCCAGCAGATACGGGACAGACTATGGCTACACCTTC
TRBV7-2	NA	NA	TRBJ2-3	CASSLVIWGDTQYF	TGTGCCAGCAGCTTAGTAATTTGGGGAGATACGCAGTATTTT
TRBV6-5	NA	TRBD1	TRBJ2-7	CASSYLGQVGTYEQYF	TGTGCCAGCAGTTACCTTGGACAGGTCGGCACCTACGAGCAGTACTTC
TRBV11-2	NA	NA	TRBJ2-1	CASSLVRGAFYNEQFF	TGTGCCAGCAGCTTAGTTCGGGGAGCCTTTTACAATGAGCAGTTCTTC
TRBV19	NA	NA	TRBJ2-3	CASSEAGTQYF	TGTGCCAGTAGCGAAGCGGGCACGCAGTATTTT
TRBV6-5	NA	NA	TRBJ2-1	CASSYGLAGNRNEQFF	TGTGCCAGCAGTTACGGCCTGGCGGGAAATAGGAATGAGCAGTTCTTC
TRBV10-3	NA	TRBD1	TRBJ1-4	CAIRAGQGGEKLFF	TGTGCCATCAGAGCGGGACAGGGGGGAGAAAAACTGTTTTTT
TRBV2	NA	NA	TRBJ2-1	CASSELLVGNEQFF	TGTGCCAGCAGCGAACTACTAGTAGGCAATGAGCAGTTCTTC
TRBV27	once	TRBD1	TRBJ2-7	CASSPRAGPGTGFAYEQYF	TGTGCCAGCAGTCCCCGCGCGGGCCCTGGGACAGGGTTCGCCTACGAGCAGTACTTC
TRBV6-6	NA	TRBD2	TRBJ2-1	CASRALAGTEFNEQFF	TGTGCCAGCAGGGCACTAGCGGGAACGGAATTCAATGAGCAGTTCTTC
TRBV5-1	NA	TRBD1	TRBJ2-1	CASSFTGQGYNEQFF	TGCGCCAGCAGCTTTACGGGACAGGGATACAATGAGCAGTTCTTC
TRBV5-1	NA	TRBD2	TRBJ2-2	CASSSIGTSGGVNTGELFF	TGCGCCAGCAGCTCCATCGGGACTAGCGGGGGAGTGAACACCGGGGAGCTGTTTTTT
TRBV14	NA	TRBD2	TRBJ2-2	CASSPPGLAFTGELFF	TGTGCCAGCAGCCCCCCGGGACTAGCATTCACCGGGGAGCTGTTTTTT
TRBV30	NA	NA	TRBJ1-1	CAWSPDSYTEAFF	TGTGCCTGGAGTCCCGACAGCTACACTGAAGCTTTCTTT
TRBV6-1	NA	NA	TRBJ2-1	CASRYSVYYNEQFF	TGTGCCAGCAGATATAGCGTCTACTACAATGAGCAGTTCTTC
TRBV5-1	NA	NA	TRBJ1-1	CASSSLRGQDEAFF	TGCGCCAGCAGCTCCCTTCGGGGGCAGGATGAAGCTTTCTTT
TRBV7-2	NA	NA	TRBJ2-1	CASSLLFNEQFF	TGTGCCAGCAGCTTACTTTTCAATGAGCAGTTCTTC
TRBV28	NA	NA	TRBJ1-5	CASSRNRDPHF	TGTGCCAGCAGCAGGAACAGGGACCCGCATTTT
TRBV18	NA	TRBD2	TRBJ2-7	CASSPKREGYEQYF	TGTGCCAGCTCACCAAAGCGGGAGGGCTACGAGCAGTACTTC
TRBV27	once	TRBD1	TRBJ1-5	CASSALTGGGQPQHF	TGTGCCAGCAGTGCCCTGACAGGGGGTGGTCAGCCCCAGCATTTT
TRBV5-1	NA	NA	TRBJ2-7	CASSGHTYEQYF	TGCGCCAGCAGCGGCCACACCTACGAGCAGTACTTC
TRBV19	NA	TRBD1	TRBJ2-7	CASSRGQDSSYEQYF	TGTGCCAGTAGTCGAGGACAGGATAGCTCCTACGAGCAGTACTTC
TRBV5-1	NA	NA	TRBJ2-7	CASSLGASEQYF	TGCGCCAGCAGCTTGGGAGCCTCCGAGCAGTACTTC
TRBV11-3	NA	TRBD1	TRBJ2-7	CASSLGGTGSYEQYF	TGTGCCAGCAGCTTAGGGGGGACAGGCTCCTACGAGCAGTACTTC
TRBV15	NA	TRBD1	TRBJ1-1	CATRERIDREGNTEAFF	TGTGCCACCAGGGAAAGGATCGACAGGGAGGGCAACACTGAAGCTTTCTTT
TRBV5-1	NA	TRBD2	TRBJ2-7	CASSLVVTSETYEQYF	TGCGCCAGCAGCTTGGTGGTGACTAGCGAGACCTACGAGCAGTACTTC
TRBV4-3	NA	NA	TRBJ1-1	CASSRGFSDTEAFF	TGCGCCAGCAGCCGCGGTTTTTCCGACACTGAAGCTTTCTTT
TRBV5-1	NA	NA	TRBJ2-2	CASSTGGTLHPNTGELFF	TGCGCCAGCAGCACCGGCGGGACCCTACACCCGAACACCGGGGAGCTGTTTTTT